The clone carrying this TCR beta chain was picked up many times. Its specificity is unknown. This sample is drawn from a study of tumor-infiltrating lymphocytes in primary liver carcinoma. The wider study: Participating patients were men and women between 30 and 69 years old. Spanning 4.2 to 10 cm, the tumors were T1-T3 N0M0. Samples had roughly 3.65 to 8 million productive TCRbeta reads, comparable between tissue types.

The study co-extracted DNA and RNA from about 19-30 mg of unsorted bulk tissue. Study-level points and caveats: Blood had a significantly lower top-250-clone fraction than tumors did (p = 0.039).

V gave up 6 bases and J gave up 0 bases, with 17 bases separating them. CDR3 size: 15 residues. Per the germline V gene, CDR1 is SQVTM and CDR2 is ANQGSEA. The investigators made TCR beta cDNA from roughly 0.55 ug total RNA, using a constant-region primer. Generation of the TCR beta libraries relied on three nested multiplex PCR rounds using slightly modified ARM-PCR. The first two PCR rounds, roughly 9 cycles each, used TRBV1-TRBV30 forward primers and a C-beta reverse primer. MiXCR, run by TCRdb on the multiplex PCR reads, gives a single entry per CDR3 protein. The repertoire holds tens of thousands of distinct CDR3 sequences, with roughly two thirds as singletons.

The clonotype comes from a man aged 40-49 years with primary liver carcinoma and hepatitis B virus infection. The V gene is TRBV29-1, the J gene TRBJ1-1; D perhaps matches TRBD1 (5 bases). The specimen sequenced was liver tumor tissue from sampling region 4. Subset defined: tumor region T4, right-lateral pole. CDR3 in DNA: TGCAGCGTCGGCGCAGGGTGGGGTATGAACACTGAAGCTTTCTTT. Protein sequence: CSVGAGWGMNTEAFF.